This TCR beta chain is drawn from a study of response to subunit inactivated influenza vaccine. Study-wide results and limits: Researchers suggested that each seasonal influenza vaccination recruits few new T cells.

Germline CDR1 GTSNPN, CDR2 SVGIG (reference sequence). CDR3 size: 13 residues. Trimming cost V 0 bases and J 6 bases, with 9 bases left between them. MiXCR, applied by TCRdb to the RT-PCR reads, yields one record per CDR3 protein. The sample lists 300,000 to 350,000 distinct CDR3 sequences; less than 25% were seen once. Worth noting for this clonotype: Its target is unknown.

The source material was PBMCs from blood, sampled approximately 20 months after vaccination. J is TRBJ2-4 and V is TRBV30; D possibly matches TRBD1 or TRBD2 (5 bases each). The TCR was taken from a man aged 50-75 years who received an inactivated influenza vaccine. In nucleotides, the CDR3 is TGTGCCTGGAGTGTACGAGGGACAAACATTCAGTACTTC. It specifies CAWSVRGTNIQYF.